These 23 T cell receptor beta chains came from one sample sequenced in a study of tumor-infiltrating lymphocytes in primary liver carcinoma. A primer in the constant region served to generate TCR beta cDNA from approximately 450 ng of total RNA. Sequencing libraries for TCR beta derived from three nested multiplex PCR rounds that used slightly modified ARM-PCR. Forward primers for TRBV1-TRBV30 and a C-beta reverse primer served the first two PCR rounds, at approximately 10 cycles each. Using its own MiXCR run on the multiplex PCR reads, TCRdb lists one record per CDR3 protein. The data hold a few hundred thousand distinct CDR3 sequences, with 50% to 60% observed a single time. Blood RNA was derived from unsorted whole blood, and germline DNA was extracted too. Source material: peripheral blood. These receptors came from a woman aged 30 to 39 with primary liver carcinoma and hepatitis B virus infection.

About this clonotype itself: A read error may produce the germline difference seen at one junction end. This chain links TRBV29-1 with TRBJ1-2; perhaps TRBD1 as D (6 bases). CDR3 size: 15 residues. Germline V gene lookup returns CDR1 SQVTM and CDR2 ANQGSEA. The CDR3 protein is CSVEVPRERGGGYIF. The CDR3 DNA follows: TGCAGCGTTGAAGTCCCCAGGGAGCGAGGGGGTGGCTACATCTTC.

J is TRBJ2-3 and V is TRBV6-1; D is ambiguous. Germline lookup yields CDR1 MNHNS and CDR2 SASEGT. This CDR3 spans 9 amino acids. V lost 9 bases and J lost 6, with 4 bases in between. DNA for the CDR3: TGTGCCAGTGGGGATACGCAGTATTTT. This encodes CASGDTQYF.

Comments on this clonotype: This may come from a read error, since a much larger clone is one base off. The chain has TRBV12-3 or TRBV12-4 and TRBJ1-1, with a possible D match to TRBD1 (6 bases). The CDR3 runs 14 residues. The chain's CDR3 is CVSTPWGAGTEAFF. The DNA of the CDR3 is TGTGTCAGCACCCCCTGGGGGGCAGGCACTGAAGCTTTCTTT.

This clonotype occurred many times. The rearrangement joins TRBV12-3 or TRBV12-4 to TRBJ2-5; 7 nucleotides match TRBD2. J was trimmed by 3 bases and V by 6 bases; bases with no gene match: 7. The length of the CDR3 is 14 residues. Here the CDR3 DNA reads TGTGCCAGCAGCCCCGGCGGGAGTAAAGAGACCCAGTACTTC. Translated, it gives CASSPGGSKETQYF.

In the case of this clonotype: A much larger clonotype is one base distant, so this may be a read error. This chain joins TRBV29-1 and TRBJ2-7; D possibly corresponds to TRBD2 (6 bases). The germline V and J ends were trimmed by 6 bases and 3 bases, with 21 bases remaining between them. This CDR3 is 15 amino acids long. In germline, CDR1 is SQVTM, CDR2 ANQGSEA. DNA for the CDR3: TGCAGCGTGTCCTCCCGGGACGGGGGATACTACGAGCAGTACTTC. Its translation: CSVSSRDGGYYEQYF.

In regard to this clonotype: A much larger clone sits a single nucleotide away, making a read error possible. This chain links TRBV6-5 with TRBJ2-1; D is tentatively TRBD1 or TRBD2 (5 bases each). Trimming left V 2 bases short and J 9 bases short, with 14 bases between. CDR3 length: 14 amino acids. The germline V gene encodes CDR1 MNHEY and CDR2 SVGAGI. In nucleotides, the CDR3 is TGTGCCAGCAGTTACGGGGGTCGGGCCGGTGAGCAGTTCTTC. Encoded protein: CASSYGGRAGEQFF.

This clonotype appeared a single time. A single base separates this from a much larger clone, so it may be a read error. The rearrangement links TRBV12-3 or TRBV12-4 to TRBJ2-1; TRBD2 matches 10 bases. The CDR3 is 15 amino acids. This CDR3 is CASSLRSGRHNVQFF. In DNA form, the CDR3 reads TGTGCCAGCAGTTTACGTAGCGGGAGGCACAATGTGCAGTTCTTC.

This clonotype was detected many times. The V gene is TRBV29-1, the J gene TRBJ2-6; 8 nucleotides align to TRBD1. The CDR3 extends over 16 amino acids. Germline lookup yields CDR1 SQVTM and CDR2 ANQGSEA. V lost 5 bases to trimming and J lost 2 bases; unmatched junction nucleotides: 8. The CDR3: CSVYGQGKTGANVLTF. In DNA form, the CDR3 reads TGCAGCGTTTATGGACAGGGAAAAACTGGGGCCAACGTCCTGACTTTC.

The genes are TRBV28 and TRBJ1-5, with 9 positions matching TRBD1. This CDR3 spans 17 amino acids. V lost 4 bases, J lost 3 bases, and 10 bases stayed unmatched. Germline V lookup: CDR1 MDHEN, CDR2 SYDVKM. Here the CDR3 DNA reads TGTGCCAGCAGTTCCTCCTCCGGGACAGGGTTCAATCAGCCCCAGCATTTT. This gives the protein CASSSSSGTGFNQPQHF.

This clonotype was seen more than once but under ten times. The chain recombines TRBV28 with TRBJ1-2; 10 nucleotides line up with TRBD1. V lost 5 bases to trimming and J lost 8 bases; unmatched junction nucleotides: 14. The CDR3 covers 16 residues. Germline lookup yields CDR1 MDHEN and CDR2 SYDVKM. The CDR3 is CASSPNFGTGARGYTF. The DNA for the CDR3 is TGTGCCAGCAGTCCAAACTTCGGGACAGGGGCCAGGGGCTACACCTTC.

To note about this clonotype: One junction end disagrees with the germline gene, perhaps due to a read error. The CDR3, as DNA: TGTGCCAGCAGACAGCAGGGGTCCAATCAGCCCCAGCGTTTT. This gives the protein CASRQQGSNQPQRF. The chain recombines TRBV12-3 or TRBV12-4 with TRBJ1-5, with D possibly matching TRBD1 (6 bases). The CDR3 spans 14 residues.

The CDR3 protein is CASSLSGIGDTQYF. The CDR3 bases are TGTGCCAGCAGCTTGAGCGGAATAGGAGATACGCAGTATTTT. The V and J genes are TRBV5-4 and TRBJ2-3; D might be TRBD2 (5 bases). Trimming shortened V by 1 base and J by 5 bases, and 11 bases separated the two germline ends. Germline V gene data show CDR1 as SGHNT and CDR2 as YYREEE (reference sequence). The CDR3 runs to 14 residues.

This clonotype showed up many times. CDR3 protein: CASSQVRDFSYNEQFF. The CDR3, as DNA: TGCGCCAGCAGCCAAGTTCGGGACTTCTCCTACAATGAGCAGTTCTTC. J is TRBJ2-1 and V is TRBV4-1, with D maybe TRBD2 (6 bases). Germline V CDR1 and CDR2: MGHRA, YSYEKL. V gave up 1 base and J gave up 0 bases, with 10 bases separating them. There are 16 residues in the CDR3.

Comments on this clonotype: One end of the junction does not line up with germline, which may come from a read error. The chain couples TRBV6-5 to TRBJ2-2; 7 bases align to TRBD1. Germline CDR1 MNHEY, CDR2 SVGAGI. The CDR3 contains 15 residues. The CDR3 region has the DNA TGTGCCAGCAGTCCCCGCCAAGGGGGCACCGGGGTGCTGTTTTTT. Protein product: CASSPRQGGTGVLFF.

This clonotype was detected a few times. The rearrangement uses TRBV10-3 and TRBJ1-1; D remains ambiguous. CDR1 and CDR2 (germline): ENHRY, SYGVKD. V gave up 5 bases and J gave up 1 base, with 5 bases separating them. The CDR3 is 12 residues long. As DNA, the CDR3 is TGTGCCATCAGTCCGGGGAACACTGAAGCTTTCTTT. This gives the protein CAISPGNTEAFF.

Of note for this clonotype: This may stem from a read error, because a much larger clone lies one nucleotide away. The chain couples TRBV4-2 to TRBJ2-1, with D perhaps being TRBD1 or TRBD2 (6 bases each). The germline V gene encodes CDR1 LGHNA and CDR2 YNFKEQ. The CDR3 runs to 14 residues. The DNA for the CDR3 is TGTGCCAGCAGCCGAGGGGGGAGTTACAATGAGCAGTTATTC. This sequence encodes CASSRGGSYNEQLF.

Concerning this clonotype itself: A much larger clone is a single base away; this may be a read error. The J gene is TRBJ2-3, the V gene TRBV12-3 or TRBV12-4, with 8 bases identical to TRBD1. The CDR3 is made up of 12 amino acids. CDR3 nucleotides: TGTGTCAGCAGTTCGGGACAGGACACGCAGTATTTT. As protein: CVSSSGQDTQYF.

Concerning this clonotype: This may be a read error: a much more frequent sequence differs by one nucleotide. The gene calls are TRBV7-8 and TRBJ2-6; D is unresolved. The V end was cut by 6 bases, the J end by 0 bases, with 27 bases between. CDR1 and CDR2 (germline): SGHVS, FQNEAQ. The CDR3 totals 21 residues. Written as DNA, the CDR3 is TGTGCCAGCAGATTAAGGTTCGGACCGGGCTCCCCGGCCTCTGGGGCCAACGTCCTGACTTTC. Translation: CASRLRFGPGSPASGANVLTF.

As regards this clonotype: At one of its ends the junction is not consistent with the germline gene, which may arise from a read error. CDR3 nucleotides: TGTGCCAGCAGTCCACAGACAGGCCGGGGCTCTGGGGCCAGCGTCCTGACTTTC. It codes for CASSPQTGRGSGASVLTF. This chain uses TRBV12-3 or TRBV12-4 with TRBJ2-6, with D perhaps matching TRBD1 (6 bases). The CDR3 totals 18 residues.

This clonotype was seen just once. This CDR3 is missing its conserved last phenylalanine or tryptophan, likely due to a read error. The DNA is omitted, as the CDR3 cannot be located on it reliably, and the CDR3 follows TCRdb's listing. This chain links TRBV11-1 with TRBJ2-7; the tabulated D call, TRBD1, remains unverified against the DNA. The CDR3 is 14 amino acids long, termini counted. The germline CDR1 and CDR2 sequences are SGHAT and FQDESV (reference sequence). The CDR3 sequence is CASSLGKGLDEQYS.

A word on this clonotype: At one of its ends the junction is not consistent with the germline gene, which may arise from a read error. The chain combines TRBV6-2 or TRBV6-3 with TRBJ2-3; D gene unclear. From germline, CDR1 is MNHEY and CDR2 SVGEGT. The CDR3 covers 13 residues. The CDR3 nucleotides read TGTGCCATCAGTTCGCAAGAGGCGGATACGCAGTATTTT. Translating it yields CAISSQEADTQYF.

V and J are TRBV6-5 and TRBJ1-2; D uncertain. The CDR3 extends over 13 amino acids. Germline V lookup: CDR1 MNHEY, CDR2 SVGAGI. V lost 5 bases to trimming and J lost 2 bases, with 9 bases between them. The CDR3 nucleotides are TGTGCCAGCAGTAGGGCCCGGAACTATGGCTACACCTTC. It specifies CASSRARNYGYTF.

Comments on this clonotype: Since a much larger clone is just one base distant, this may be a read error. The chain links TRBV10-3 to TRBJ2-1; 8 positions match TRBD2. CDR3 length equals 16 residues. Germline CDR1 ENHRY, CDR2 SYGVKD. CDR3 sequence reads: CAIRDSGKSSYNELFF. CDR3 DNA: TGTGCCATCAGGGATAGCGGGAAGAGCTCCTACAATGAGCTGTTCTTC.